This TCR beta chain was sequenced during a study of T cell responses to AZD1222 COVID-19 vaccine. Generated by immunoSEQ multiplex PCR, the TCRdb table keeps only in-frame clones and is missing some. In the table there are over 150,000 clones, around nine tenths of which are singletons. This CDR3 contains 15 residues. Per the germline V gene, CDR1 is SGHTA and CDR2 is FQGNSA. V was cut by 1 base and J by 0 bases, with 9 bases left in between. The rearrangement joins TRBV7-2 to TRBJ2-5, with D maybe TRBD1 (6 bases). This specimen consisted of peripheral blood, obtained on day 0 of AZD1222 vaccination. The receptor was isolated from an adult in good health. CDR3 loop: CASSLGTAYQETQYF. The CDR3 bases are TGTGCCAGCAGCTTAGGGACAGCCTACCAAGAGACCCAGTACTTC. Together with reference TRBV7-2 and TRBJ2-5, the CDR3 gives the full variable domain: GAGVSQSPSNKVTEKGKDVELRCDPISGHTALYWYRQSLGQGLEFLIYFQGNSAPDKSGLPSDRFSAERTGGSVSTLTIQRTQQEDSAVYLCASSLGTAYQETQYFGPGTRLLVL.